A selection of T cell receptor beta chains follows, all from one sample in a study of control samples from healthy donors and cancer patients. Data came from immunoSEQ multiplex PCR; TCRdb stores just in-frame clones and leaves some out. The sample shows roughly 100,000 clones, about 86% of them seen only once. The sequencing sample was made of blood. Source of these receptors: a woman in her forties or fifties in good health. The conserved cysteine and the conserved F or W are not part of the CDR3 here. Each record gives: D gene, J gene, V gene, CDR3 protein. D genes are given only for firm matches.

d_call: TRBD2
j_call: TRBJ2-5
v_call: TRBV7-2
cdr3_aa: ASSPGGRGGHETQY

d_call: .
j_call: TRBJ2-7
v_call: TRBV20-1
cdr3_aa: SARASGEQY

d_call: TRBD1
j_call: TRBJ2-1
v_call: TRBV24-1
cdr3_aa: ATSTGTGVDNEQF

d_call: .
j_call: TRBJ1-5
v_call: TRBV1
cdr3_aa: TSSLRGPGTGRNQPQH

d_call: TRBD1
j_call: TRBJ2-1
v_call: TRBV18
cdr3_aa: ASSPLISQGGNEQF

d_call: .
j_call: TRBJ2-5
v_call: TRBV20-1
cdr3_aa: SASGAETQY

d_call: TRBD1
j_call: TRBJ2-3
v_call: TRBV3-1/TRBV3-2
cdr3_aa: ASSHRGRETDTQY

d_call: TRBD2
j_call: TRBJ2-3
v_call: TRBV7-9
cdr3_aa: ASSPGGGRTDTQY

d_call: TRBD2
j_call: TRBJ2-1
v_call: TRBV5-1
cdr3_aa: ASSLGLAGVNEQF

d_call: TRBD1
j_call: TRBJ2-7
v_call: TRBV5-4
cdr3_aa: ASSPQGSYEQY

d_call: .
j_call: TRBJ2-1
v_call: TRBV7-2
cdr3_aa: ASSLVWLAEQF

d_call: TRBD1
j_call: TRBJ2-7
v_call: TRBV6-2/TRBV6-3
cdr3_aa: ASSYSRTGDYEQY

d_call: .
j_call: TRBJ2-1
v_call: TRBV7-9
cdr3_aa: ASSRPGTNIYNEQF

d_call: .
j_call: TRBJ2-1
v_call: TRBV19
cdr3_aa: ASSISLGDSYNEQF

d_call: .
j_call: TRBJ2-7
v_call: TRBV6-5
cdr3_aa: ASSYLGHIEQY

d_call: .
j_call: TRBJ1-2
v_call: TRBV5-6
cdr3_aa: ASSQRQVWWGYT

d_call: .
j_call: TRBJ2-7
v_call: TRBV20-1
cdr3_aa: SANGYEQY

d_call: TRBD1
j_call: TRBJ1-2
v_call: TRBV5-6
cdr3_aa: ASSSRTGQYGYT

d_call: .
j_call: TRBJ1-4
v_call: TRBV27
cdr3_aa: ASSFWGGDEKLF

d_call: .
j_call: TRBJ2-6
v_call: TRBV7-8
cdr3_aa: ASHRRARGSGANVLT

d_call: .
j_call: TRBJ1-2
v_call: TRBV18
cdr3_aa: ASSPQDSSHGYT

d_call: .
j_call: TRBJ1-1
v_call: TRBV12-3/TRBV12-4
cdr3_aa: ASSFQVNTEAF

d_call: .
j_call: TRBJ1-2
v_call: TRBV6-2/TRBV6-3
cdr3_aa: ASSYGTYGYT

d_call: .
j_call: TRBJ2-5
v_call: TRBV29-1
cdr3_aa: SAGRQKETQY

d_call: TRBD2
j_call: TRBJ2-3
v_call: TRBV28
cdr3_aa: ASSVGSGANTDTQY

d_call: .
j_call: TRBJ1-3
v_call: TRBV7-2
cdr3_aa: ASSSVRDHSGNTIY

d_call: .
j_call: TRBJ1-6
v_call: TRBV4-1
cdr3_aa: ASSQGVPRADSYNSPLH

d_call: TRBD2
j_call: TRBJ2-5
v_call: TRBV29-1
cdr3_aa: SVALTSGNQETQY

d_call: TRBD1
j_call: TRBJ1-1
v_call: TRBV6-5
cdr3_aa: ASSLDREFTEAF

d_call: TRBD1
j_call: TRBJ1-6
v_call: TRBV29-1
cdr3_aa: SVRTGQDSPLH

d_call: .
j_call: TRBJ2-1
v_call: TRBV14
cdr3_aa: ASSRSGTTYNEQF

d_call: .
j_call: TRBJ2-7
v_call: TRBV6-2/TRBV6-3
cdr3_aa: ASSYSATGPYEQY

d_call: .
j_call: TRBJ2-1
v_call: TRBV4-2
cdr3_aa: ASSQGERSTKF

d_call: .
j_call: TRBJ2-7
v_call: TRBV7-9
cdr3_aa: ASSLETEAYEQY

d_call: .
j_call: TRBJ1-5
v_call: TRBV7-9
cdr3_aa: ASSWRGDGLYSNQPQH

d_call: .
j_call: TRBJ1-1
v_call: TRBV20-1
cdr3_aa: SASMPGRTEAF

d_call: .
j_call: TRBJ1-2
v_call: TRBV12-3/TRBV12-4
cdr3_aa: ASTPWGSHGYT

d_call: TRBD2
j_call: TRBJ2-1
v_call: TRBV7-2
cdr3_aa: ASSEEAGNNNEQF

d_call: .
j_call: TRBJ2-2
v_call: TRBV27
cdr3_aa: ASSLSHNTGELF

d_call: .
j_call: TRBJ1-1
v_call: TRBV11-2
cdr3_aa: ASSSVQVSAAEAF

d_call: TRBD1
j_call: TRBJ1-5
v_call: TRBV6-2/TRBV6-3
cdr3_aa: ASSGQGRVQPQH

d_call: .
j_call: TRBJ2-1
v_call: TRBV5-5
cdr3_aa: ASSLEIGSSSQF

d_call: TRBD2
j_call: TRBJ2-4
v_call: TRBV11-3
cdr3_aa: ASSLEFGVSGNKNIQY

d_call: TRBD1
j_call: TRBJ2-2
v_call: TRBV2
cdr3_aa: ASSYRDRGGTGELF

d_call: .
j_call: TRBJ1-6
v_call: TRBV18
cdr3_aa: ASSPKTDSPLH

d_call: .
j_call: TRBJ2-7
v_call: TRBV9
cdr3_aa: ASSVGKGSQGEQY

d_call: .
j_call: TRBJ2-5
v_call: TRBV5-1
cdr3_aa: ASSSQETQY

d_call: TRBD1
j_call: TRBJ1-4
v_call: TRBV9
cdr3_aa: ASSAGQGAYEKLF

d_call: TRBD1
j_call: TRBJ1-4
v_call: TRBV10-3
cdr3_aa: AISEPGQGNEKLF

d_call: .
j_call: TRBJ2-7
v_call: TRBV9
cdr3_aa: ASSVSTTTYEQY